This T cell receptor (beta chain) originates from a study of cytomegalovirus exposure and HLA in healthy donors. Across the study: Among the approximately 420 donors who were genotyped, over 70% fell in the genetic ancestry cluster that is associated with self-reported Caucasian donors. Study-wide results and caveats: Earlier analysis looked at TCR beta V segments, and most were productive about 90% or about 30% of the time. Through in vitro validation, three CMV-associated chains were shown to be specific for CMV antigens.

Remarks on this clone: Its target is not known.

V lost 4 bases and J 4 bases, leaving 14 bases between the germline ends. The germline V gene encodes CDR1 SQVTM and CDR2 ANQGSEA. The CDR3 is 14 amino acids. The PCR used 60 Vbeta and 13 Jbeta primers. Produced via immunoSEQ multiplex PCR; TCRdb's table is partial and in-frame only. The repertoire consists of around 90,000 clones, with 81% occurring once and the leading ten covering about a tenth. Every donor was a healthy person donating bone marrow. This sequence was found in a human donor in good health. The V call is TRBV29-1, the J call TRBJ2-4, with TRBD2 as a possible D gene (5 bases). Sequencing was done on a sample of PBMCs. The CDR3 DNA follows: TGCAGCGTTGTAAGCCACGGGAAGAAAAACATTCAGTACTTC. This sequence encodes CSVVSHGKKNIQYF.